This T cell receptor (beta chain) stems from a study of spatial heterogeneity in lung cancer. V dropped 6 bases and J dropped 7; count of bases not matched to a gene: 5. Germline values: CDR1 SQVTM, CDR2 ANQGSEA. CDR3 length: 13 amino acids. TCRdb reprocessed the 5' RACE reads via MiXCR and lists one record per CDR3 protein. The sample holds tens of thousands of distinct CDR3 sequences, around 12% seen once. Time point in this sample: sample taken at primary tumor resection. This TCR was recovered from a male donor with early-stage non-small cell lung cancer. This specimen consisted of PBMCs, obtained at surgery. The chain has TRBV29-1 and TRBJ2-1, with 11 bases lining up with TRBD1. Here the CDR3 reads CSVGQGVWNEQFF. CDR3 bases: TGCAGCGTGGGACAGGGGGTTTGGAATGAGCAGTTCTTC.